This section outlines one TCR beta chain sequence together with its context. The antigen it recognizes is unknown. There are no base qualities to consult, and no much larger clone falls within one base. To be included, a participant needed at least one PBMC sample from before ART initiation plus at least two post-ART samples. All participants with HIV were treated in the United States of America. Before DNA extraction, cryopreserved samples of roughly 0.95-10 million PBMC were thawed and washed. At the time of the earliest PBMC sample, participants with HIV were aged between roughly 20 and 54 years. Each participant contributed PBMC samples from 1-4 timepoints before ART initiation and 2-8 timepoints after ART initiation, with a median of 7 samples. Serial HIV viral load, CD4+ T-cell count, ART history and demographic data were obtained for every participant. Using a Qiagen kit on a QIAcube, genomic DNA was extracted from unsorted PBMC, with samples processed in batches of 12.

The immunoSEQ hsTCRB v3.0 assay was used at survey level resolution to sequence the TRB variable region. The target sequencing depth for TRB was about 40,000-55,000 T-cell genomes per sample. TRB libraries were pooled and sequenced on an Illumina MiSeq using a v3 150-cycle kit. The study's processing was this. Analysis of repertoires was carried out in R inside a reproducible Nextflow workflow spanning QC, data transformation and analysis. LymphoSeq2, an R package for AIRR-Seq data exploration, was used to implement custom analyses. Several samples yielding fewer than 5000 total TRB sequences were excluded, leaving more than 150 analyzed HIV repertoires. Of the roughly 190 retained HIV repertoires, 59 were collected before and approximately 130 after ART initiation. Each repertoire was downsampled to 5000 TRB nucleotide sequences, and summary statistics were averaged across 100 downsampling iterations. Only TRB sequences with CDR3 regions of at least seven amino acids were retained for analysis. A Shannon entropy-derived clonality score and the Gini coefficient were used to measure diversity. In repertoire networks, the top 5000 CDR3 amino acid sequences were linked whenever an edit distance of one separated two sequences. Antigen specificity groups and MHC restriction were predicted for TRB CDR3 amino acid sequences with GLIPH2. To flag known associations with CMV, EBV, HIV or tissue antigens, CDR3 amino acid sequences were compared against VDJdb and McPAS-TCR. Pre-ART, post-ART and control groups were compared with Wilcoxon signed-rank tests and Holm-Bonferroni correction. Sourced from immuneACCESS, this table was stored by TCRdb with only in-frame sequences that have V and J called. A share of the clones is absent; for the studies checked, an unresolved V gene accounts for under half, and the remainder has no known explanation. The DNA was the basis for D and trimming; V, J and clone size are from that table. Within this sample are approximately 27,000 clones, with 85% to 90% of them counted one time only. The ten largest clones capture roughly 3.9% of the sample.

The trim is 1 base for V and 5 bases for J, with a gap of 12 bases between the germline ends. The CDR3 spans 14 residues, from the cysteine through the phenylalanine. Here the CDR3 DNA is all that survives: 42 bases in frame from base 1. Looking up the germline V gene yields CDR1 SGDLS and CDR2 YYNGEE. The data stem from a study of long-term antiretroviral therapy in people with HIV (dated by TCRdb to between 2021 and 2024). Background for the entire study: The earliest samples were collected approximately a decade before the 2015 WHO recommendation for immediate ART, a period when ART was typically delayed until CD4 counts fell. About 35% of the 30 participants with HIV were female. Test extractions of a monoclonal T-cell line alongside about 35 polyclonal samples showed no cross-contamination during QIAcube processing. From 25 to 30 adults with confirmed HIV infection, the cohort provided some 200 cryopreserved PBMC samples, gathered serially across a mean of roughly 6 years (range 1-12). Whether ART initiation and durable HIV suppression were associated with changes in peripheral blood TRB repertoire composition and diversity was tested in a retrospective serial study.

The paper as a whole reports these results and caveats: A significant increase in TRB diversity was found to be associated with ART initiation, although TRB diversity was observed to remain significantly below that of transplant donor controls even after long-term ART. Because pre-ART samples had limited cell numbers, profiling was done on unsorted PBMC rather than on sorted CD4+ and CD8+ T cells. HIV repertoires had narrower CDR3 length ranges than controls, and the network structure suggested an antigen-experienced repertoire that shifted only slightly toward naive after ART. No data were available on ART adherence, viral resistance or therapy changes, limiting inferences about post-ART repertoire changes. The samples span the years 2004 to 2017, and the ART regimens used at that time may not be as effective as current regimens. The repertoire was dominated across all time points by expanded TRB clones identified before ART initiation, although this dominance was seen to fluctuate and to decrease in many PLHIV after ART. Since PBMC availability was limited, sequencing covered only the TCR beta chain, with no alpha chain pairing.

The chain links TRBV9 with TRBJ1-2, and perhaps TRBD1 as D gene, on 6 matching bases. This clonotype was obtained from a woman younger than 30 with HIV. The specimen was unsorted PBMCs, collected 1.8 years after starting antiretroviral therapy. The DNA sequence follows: TGTGCCAGCAGCGTATTAGGGGGGGATTATGGCTACACCTTC. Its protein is CASSVLGGDYGYTF.